Below, one T cell receptor (beta chain) is given with its context. In the original workflow: Quantification of nucleated cells was approximated via reference gene primer amplification. Here immunoSEQ multiplex PCR was the method, and the copy in TCRdb shows in-frame clones only, minus some. That table gives V, J and clone size, and the DNA gave D and trimming. The sample records fewer than 120,000 clones, over 75% being singletons. CDR3 size: 16 residues. Germline V gene data show CDR1 as SEHNR and CDR2 as FQNEAQ (reference sequence). Trimming took 5 bases from V and 2 from J; bases not matched to a gene: 10. This entry is derived from a study of blood T cell repertoires in COVID-19. About the research overall: PBMCs, B-cell-depleted T cells, or T cells were the source of the cDNA or gDNA that made up the material.

This clonotype was sampled from an elderly woman with active or convalescent COVID-19. The material sequenced was peripheral blood. The genes are TRBV7-9 and TRBJ2-3; 7 bases align to TRBD2. The CDR3 DNA sequence: TGTGCCAGCAGCCCCATGGGGGGGAGGGTCACAGATACGCAGTATTTT. It codes for CASSPMGGRVTDTQYF. The whole variable domain, filled in from reference TRBV7-9 and TRBJ2-3, reads DTGVSQNPRHKITKRGQNVTFRCDPISEHNRLYWYRQTLGQGPEFLTYFQNEAQLEKSRLLSDRFSAERPKGSFSTLEIQRTEQGDSAMYLCASSPMGGRVTDTQYFGPGTRLTVL.